This T cell receptor beta chain was retrieved from a study of monozygotic twins with inflammatory bowel disease. Each CDR3 protein gets one entry in TCRdb, which reprocessed the 5' RACE reads and gives no DNA. In all, the sample yields approximately 330,000 distinct CDR3 sequences. The CDR3 has 15 amino acids. The germline CDR1 and CDR2 sequences are ENHRY and SYGVKD. The sequence was obtained from a human donor with ulcerative colitis or Crohn's disease, or a healthy co-twin of an affected twin (not recorded which). Sequencing was performed on blood. The chain carries TRBV10-3 and TRBJ2-6; the D call from TCRdb, TRBD1, cannot be confirmed without DNA. The CDR3 sequence: CATDTGFSGANVLTF.